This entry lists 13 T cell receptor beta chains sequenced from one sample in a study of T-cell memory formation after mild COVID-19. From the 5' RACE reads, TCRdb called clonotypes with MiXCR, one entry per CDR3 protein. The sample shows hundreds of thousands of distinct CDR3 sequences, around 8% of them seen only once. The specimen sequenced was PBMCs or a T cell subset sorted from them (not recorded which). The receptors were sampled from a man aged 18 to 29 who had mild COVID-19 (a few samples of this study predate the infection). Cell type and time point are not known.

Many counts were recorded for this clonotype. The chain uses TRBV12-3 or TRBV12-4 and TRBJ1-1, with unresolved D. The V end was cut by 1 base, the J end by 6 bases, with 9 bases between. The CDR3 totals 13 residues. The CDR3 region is CASSLVASAEAFF. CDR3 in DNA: TGTGCCAGCAGTTTAGTCGCCAGCGCTGAAGCTTTCTTT.

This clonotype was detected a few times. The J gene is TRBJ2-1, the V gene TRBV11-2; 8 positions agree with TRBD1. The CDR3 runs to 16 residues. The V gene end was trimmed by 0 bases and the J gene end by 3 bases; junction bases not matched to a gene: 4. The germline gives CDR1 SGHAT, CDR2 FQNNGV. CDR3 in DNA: TGTGCCAGCAGCTTAGACAGGGGGCAGGTCTACAATGAGCAGTTCTTC. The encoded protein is CASSLDRGQVYNEQFF.

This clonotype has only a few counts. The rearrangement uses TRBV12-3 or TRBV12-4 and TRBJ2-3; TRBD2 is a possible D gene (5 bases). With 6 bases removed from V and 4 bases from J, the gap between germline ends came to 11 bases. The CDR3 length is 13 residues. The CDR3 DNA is TGTGCCAGCAGCATACTAGGAGCAGATACGCAGTATTTT. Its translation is CASSILGADTQYF.

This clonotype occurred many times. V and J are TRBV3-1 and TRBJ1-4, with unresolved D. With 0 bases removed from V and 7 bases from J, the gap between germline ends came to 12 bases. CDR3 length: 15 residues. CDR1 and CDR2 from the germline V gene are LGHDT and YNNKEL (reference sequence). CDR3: CASSQDSQDTEKLFF. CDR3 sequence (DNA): TGTGCCAGCAGCCAAGATTCGCAGGATACTGAAAAACTGTTTTTT. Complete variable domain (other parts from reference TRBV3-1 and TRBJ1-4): DTAVSQTPKYLVTQMGNDKSIKCEQNLGHDTMYWYKQDSKKFLKIMFSYNNKELIINETVPNRFSPKSPDKAHLNLHINSLELGDSAVYFCASSQDSQDTEKLFFGSGTQLSVL.

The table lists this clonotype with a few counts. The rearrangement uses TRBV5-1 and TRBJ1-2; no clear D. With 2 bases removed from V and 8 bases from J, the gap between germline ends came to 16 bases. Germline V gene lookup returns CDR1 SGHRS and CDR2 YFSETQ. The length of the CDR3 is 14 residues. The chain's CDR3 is CASSFRTGSEGYTF. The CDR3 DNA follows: TGCGCCAGCAGCTTTCGGACGGGGAGTGAGGGCTACACCTTC.

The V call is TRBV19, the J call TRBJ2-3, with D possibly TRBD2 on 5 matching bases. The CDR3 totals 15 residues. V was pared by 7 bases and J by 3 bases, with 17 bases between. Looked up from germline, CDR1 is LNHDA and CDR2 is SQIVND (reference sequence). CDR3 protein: CASKRGQRRTDTQYF. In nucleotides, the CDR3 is TGTGCCAGTAAGAGAGGGCAGAGACGGACAGATACGCAGTATTTT.

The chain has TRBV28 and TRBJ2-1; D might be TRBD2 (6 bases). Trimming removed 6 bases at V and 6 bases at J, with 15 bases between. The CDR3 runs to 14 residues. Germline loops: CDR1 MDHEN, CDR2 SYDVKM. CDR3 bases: TGTGCCAGCAGCCCCCGTGGGGGGTTCAATGAGCAGTTCTTC. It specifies CASSPRGGFNEQFF.

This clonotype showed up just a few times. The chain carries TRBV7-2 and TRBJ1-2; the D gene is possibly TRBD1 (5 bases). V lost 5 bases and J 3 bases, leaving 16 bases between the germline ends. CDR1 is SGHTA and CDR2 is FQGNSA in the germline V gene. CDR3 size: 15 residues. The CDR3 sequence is CASSVQGAQDYGYTF. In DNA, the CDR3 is TGTGCCAGCAGCGTTCAGGGCGCTCAGGACTATGGCTACACCTTC.

CDR3 sequence: CASSEDPPLTDTQYF. The CDR3 DNA sequence: TGCGCCAGCAGTGAGGACCCGCCCCTTACAGATACGCAGTATTTT. The genes are TRBV5-1 and TRBJ2-3; D uncertain. The CDR3 covers 15 residues. Per the germline V gene, CDR1 is SGHRS and CDR2 is YFSETQ. V was clipped by 5 bases and J by 3 bases, with 16 bases between them.

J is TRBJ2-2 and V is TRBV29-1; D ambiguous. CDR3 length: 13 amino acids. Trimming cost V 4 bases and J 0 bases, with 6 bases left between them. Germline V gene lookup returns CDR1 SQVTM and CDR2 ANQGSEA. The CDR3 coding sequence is TGCAGCGTTGTCGAGCCGAACACCGGGGAGCTGTTTTTT. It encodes CSVVEPNTGELFF.

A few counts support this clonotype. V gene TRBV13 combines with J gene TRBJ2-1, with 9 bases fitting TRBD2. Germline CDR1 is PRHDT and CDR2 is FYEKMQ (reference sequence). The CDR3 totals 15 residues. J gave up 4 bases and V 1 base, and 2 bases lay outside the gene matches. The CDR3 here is CASSLERGAYNEQFF. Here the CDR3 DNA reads TGTGCCAGCAGCTTAGAGCGGGGGGCTTACAATGAGCAGTTCTTC.

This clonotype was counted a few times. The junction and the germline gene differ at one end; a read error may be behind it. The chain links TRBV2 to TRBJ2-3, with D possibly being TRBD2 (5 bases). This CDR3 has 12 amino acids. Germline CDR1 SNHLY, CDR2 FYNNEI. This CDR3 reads CASSESGSGWSF. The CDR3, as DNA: TGTGCCAGCAGTGAATCGGGGAGCGGATGGTCTTTT.

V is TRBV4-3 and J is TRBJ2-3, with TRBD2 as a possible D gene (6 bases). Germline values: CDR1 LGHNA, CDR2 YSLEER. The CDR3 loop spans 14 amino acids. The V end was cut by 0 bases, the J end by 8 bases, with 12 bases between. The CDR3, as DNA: TGCGCCAGCAGCCAAGAGGGTCGGGGAGGTACGCAGTATTTT. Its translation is CASSQEGRGGTQYF.